The rows below give T cell receptor beta chains drawn from one sample of a study of cytomegalovirus exposure and HLA in healthy donors. Only in-frame clones appear in the TCRdb table, and some are missing; sequencing was by immunoSEQ multiplex PCR. The data show around 230,000 clones, roughly 79% seen once. Source material: PBMCs. The origin of the receptors is a male donor in good health and CMV-seronegative. Both conserved end residues are part of each CDR3. The D gene is left open where the match is weak. The size field is filled for only some rows; it gives once, few, many or a size class.

>-|TRBD2|TRBJ2-1|TRBV10-3
CAIGITSGSNNEQFF
TGTGCCATCGGGATAACTAGCGGGAGTAACAATGAGCAGTTCTTC
>-|TRBD2|TRBJ2-3|TRBV10-3
CAAGDNTDTQYF
TGTGCGGCGGGGGATAACACAGATACGCAGTATTTT
>-|TRBD1|TRBJ2-2|TRBV25-1
CASKSQGAPGELFF
TGTGCCAGCAAGTCTCAGGGGGCCCCCGGGGAGCTGTTTTTT
>-|-|TRBJ2-2|TRBV2
CASSELGVNTGELFF
TGTGCCAGCAGTGAGTTAGGGGTGAACACCGGGGAGCTGTTTTTT
>-|TRBD2|TRBJ2-3|TRBV28
CASRSGTSTSTDTQYF
TGTGCCAGCAGGTCCGGGACTAGCACTAGCACAGATACGCAGTATTTT
>few|TRBD1|TRBJ2-7|TRBV6-5
CASSYSRTGGYEQYF
TGTGCCAGCAGTTACTCAAGGACAGGGGGTTACGAGCAGTACTTC
>-|-|TRBJ2-7|TRBV5-4
CASSPDLGGEQYF
TGTGCCAGCAGCCCGGACCTCGGAGGGGAGCAGTACTTC
>-|-|TRBJ2-5|TRBV11-2
CASSPGLRDETQYF
TGTGCCAGCAGCCCGGGACTTAGAGATGAGACCCAGTACTTC
>-|-|TRBJ2-7|TRBV10-3
CAISAPGSYEQYF
TGTGCCATCAGTGCTCCAGGCTCCTACGAGCAGTACTTC
>-|TRBD1|TRBJ2-7|TRBV28
CASRETGVGSYEQYF
TGTGCCAGCAGGGAGACAGGGGTCGGCTCCTACGAGCAGTACTTC
>once|-|TRBJ2-7|TRBV7-3
CASSPTGYEQYF
TGTGCCAGCAGTCCGACAGGCTACGAGCAGTACTTC
>-|-|TRBJ2-5|TRBV5-1
CASSLASGAIDQETQYF
TGCGCCAGCAGCTTGGCCTCAGGGGCGATCGACCAAGAGACCCAGTACTTC
>-|-|TRBJ2-7|TRBV27
CASRSGAGPFGEQYF
TGTGCCAGTAGATCGGGTGCAGGGCCCTTTGGCGAGCAGTACTTC
>-|-|TRBJ2-7|TRBV6-5
CASRPRLEGYEQYF
TGTGCCAGCAGGCCCCGCCTTGAGGGCTACGAGCAGTACTTC
>-|-|TRBJ2-7|TRBV21-1
CASSKAPRGSSYEQYF
TGTGCCAGCAGCAAAGCCCCCAGGGGCAGCTCCTACGAGCAGTACTTC
>-|TRBD2|TRBJ2-3|TRBV4-3
CASSRRLAGGYTDTQYF
TGCGCCAGCAGCCGCAGACTAGCGGGGGGCTACACAGATACGCAGTATTTT
>-|-|TRBJ2-1|TRBV7-6
CASSPQAGTYHNEQFF
TGTGCCAGCAGCCCCCAAGCCGGGACATACCACAATGAGCAGTTCTTC
>-|TRBD2|TRBJ2-5|TRBV2
CASSEERGGGETQYF
TGTGCCAGCAGTGAAGAGCGGGGAGGTGGGGAGACCCAGTACTTC
>-|TRBD1|TRBJ2-7|TRBV6-5
CASSPNEQGGHEQYF
TGTGCCAGCAGTCCGAACGAACAGGGGGGTCACGAGCAGTACTTC
>-|TRBD1|TRBJ1-2|TRBV7-3
CASSLDGTGDYGYTF
TGTGCCAGCAGCTTAGACGGGACAGGGGACTATGGCTACACCTTC
>few|-|TRBJ1-2|TRBV5-4
CASSLTGPGYTF
TGTGCCAGCAGCCTTACAGGACCTGGCTACACCTTC
>-|TRBD2|TRBJ2-1|TRBV7-8
CASSLRRLAGGIGDEQFF
TGTGCCAGCAGCTTAAGGAGGCTAGCGGGGGGCATTGGGGATGAGCAGTTCTTC
>-|TRBD2|TRBJ2-3|TRBV7-2
CASSFRPSGVSTDTQYF
TGTGCCAGCAGCTTCCGCCCTAGCGGGGTTAGCACAGATACGCAGTATTTT
>-|TRBD1|TRBJ1-2|TRBV5-1
CASSGDRAGYTF
TGCGCCAGCAGCGGAGACAGGGCTGGCTACACCTTC
>-|TRBD1|TRBJ1-1|TRBV11-1
CASSLGTGADTEAFF
TGTGCCAGCAGCTTAGGGACAGGAGCCGACACTGAAGCTTTCTTT
>-|-|TRBJ2-5|TRBV7-2
CASSLYRETQYF
TGTGCCAGCAGCTTATACAGGGAAACCCAGTACTTC
>-|-|TRBJ2-7|TRBV19
CASSTWGGEQYF
TGTGCCAGTAGTACTTGGGGAGGCGAGCAGTACTTC
>-|-|TRBJ2-5|TRBV30
CAWRREETQYF
TGTGCCTGGAGGAGGGAAGAGACCCAGTACTTC
>once|-|TRBJ2-1|TRBV21-1
CASSTGIRDRVWNEQFF
TGTGCCAGCAGTACGGGAATCCGGGACAGGGTGTGGAATGAGCAGTTCTTC
>-|-|TRBJ1-3|TRBV29-1
CSVITGLEGNTIYF
TGCAGCGTCATAACAGGGTTGGAAGGAAACACCATATATTTT
>-|TRBD1|TRBJ2-7|TRBV5-1
CASSKGTAYEQYF
TGCGCCAGCAGCAAGGGGACAGCGTACGAGCAGTACTTC
>-|-|TRBJ1-5|TRBV18
CASSPPDRQAHQPQHF
TGTGCCAGCTCACCACCCGACCGACAGGCCCATCAGCCCCAGCATTTT
>-|TRBD1|TRBJ2-4|TRBV7-9
CASSLRDRGNIQYF
TGTGCCAGCAGCTTAAGGGACAGGGGCAACATTCAGTACTTC
>-|-|TRBJ1-5|TRBV7-2
CASSQRQAGGLSEQPQHF
TGTGCCAGCAGCCAAAGACAGGCGGGAGGTCTATCCGAACAGCCCCAGCATTTT
>-|-|TRBJ2-6|TRBV19
CASSMRGTPGANVLTF
TGTGCCAGTAGTATGCGGGGCACTCCTGGGGCCAACGTCCTGACTTTC
>-|TRBD1|TRBJ1-1|TRBV6-1
CASSETIRRGRTEAFF
TGTGCCAGCAGTGAGACGATCCGCAGGGGGCGGACTGAAGCTTTCTTT
>-|-|TRBJ2-1|TRBV5-4
CASSLATGGLVEQFF
TGTGCCAGCAGCTTGGCCACCGGGGGACTGGTTGAGCAGTTCTTC
>-|-|TRBJ1-1|TRBV7-9
CSSSWGAGLNTEAFF
TGTTCCAGCAGCTGGGGCGCGGGACTGAACACTGAAGCTTTCTTT
>-|TRBD2|TRBJ2-7|TRBV4-3
CASSQDRLAGGIADEQYF
TGCGCCAGCAGCCAAGATCGGCTAGCGGGAGGAATCGCCGACGAGCAGTACTTC
>-|TRBD2|TRBJ2-1|TRBV5-1
CASSLGTSGTYNEQFF
TGCGCCAGCAGCTTGGGGACTAGCGGGACCTACAATGAGCAGTTCTTC
>-|-|TRBJ1-1|TRBV7-9
CASSFGRPRTEAFF
TGTGCCAGCAGCTTTGGGAGACCTAGGACTGAAGCTTTCTTT
>-|TRBD1|TRBJ2-5|TRBV7-9
CASSSDRVKETQYF
TGTGCCAGCAGTTCAGACAGGGTTAAAGAGACCCAGTACTTC
>few|-|TRBJ1-4|TRBV18
CASSPRVSNEKLFF
TGTGCCAGCTCACCACGCGTGAGTAATGAAAAACTGTTTTTT
>-|-|TRBJ1-1|TRBV11-2
CASSLRSGFGDTEAFF
TGTGCCAGCAGCTTGCGGTCTGGGTTCGGGGACACTGAAGCTTTCTTT
>-|TRBD1|TRBJ1-1|TRBV18
CASSPRTGGDTEAFF
TGTGCCAGCTCACCCCGGACAGGAGGCGACACTGAAGCTTTCTTT
>-|TRBD2|TRBJ2-5|TRBV28
CASSLAGGPVETQYF
TGTGCCAGCAGTTTAGCGGGAGGGCCGGTAGAGACCCAGTACTTC
>-|TRBD1|TRBJ1-2|TRBV18
CASSPLNRGPNYGYTF
TGTGCCAGCTCACCACTGAACAGGGGGCCTAACTATGGCTACACCTTC
>-|-|TRBJ2-6|TRBV7-2
CASSLRGAGANVLTF
TGTGCCAGCAGCTTACGCGGAGCTGGGGCCAACGTCCTGACTTTC
>-|TRBD1|TRBJ1-1|TRBV6-5
CASSYSWTGSTEAFF
TGTGCCAGCAGTTACTCCTGGACAGGGTCCACTGAAGCTTTCTTT
>-|-|TRBJ2-7|TRBV29-1
CSVGPNSPEQYF
TGCAGCGTGGGCCCAAATTCCCCCGAGCAGTACTTC
>few|TRBD2|TRBJ2-7|TRBV6-5
CASRTTGTRHYEQYF
TGTGCCAGCAGAACCACCGGGACTAGGCACTACGAGCAGTACTTC
>-|-|TRBJ1-1|TRBV10-3
CAISELGQSPEAFF
TGTGCCATCAGTGAGCTTGGACAGTCCCCTGAAGCTTTCTTT
>-|TRBD1|TRBJ1-1|TRBV30
CAWTTGGRGGTEAFF
TGTGCCTGGACCACAGGGGGCCGAGGTGGGACTGAAGCTTTCTTT
>-|-|TRBJ1-1|TRBV29-1
CSARTESEAFF
TGCAGCGCAAGGACAGAAAGTGAAGCTTTCTTT
>-|TRBD1|TRBJ2-7|TRBV7-9
CSSSFIDREYEQYF
TGTTCCAGCAGCTTTATAGACAGGGAGTACGAGCAGTACTTC
>-|TRBD1|TRBJ2-5|TRBV5-4
CASSLWTGQETQYF
TGTGCCAGCAGCTTGTGGACAGGCCAAGAGACCCAGTACTTC
>-|-|TRBJ2-7|TRBV19
CASSRGQSYEQYF
TGTGCCAGTAGTAGGGGGCAGTCCTACGAGCAGTACTTC
>-|-|TRBJ2-7|TRBV19
CASTEGVPSYEQYF
TGTGCCAGTACTGAGGGGGTTCCCTCCTACGAGCAGTACTTC
>-|TRBD2|TRBJ2-5|TRBV30
CAWSRGTSGGETQYF
TGTGCCTGGAGTAGAGGGACTAGCGGGGGCGAGACCCAGTACTTC
>-|TRBD1|TRBJ1-2|TRBV4-2
CASSQDRGPDYGYTF
TGTGCCAGCAGCCAAGACAGGGGGCCGGACTATGGCTACACCTTC